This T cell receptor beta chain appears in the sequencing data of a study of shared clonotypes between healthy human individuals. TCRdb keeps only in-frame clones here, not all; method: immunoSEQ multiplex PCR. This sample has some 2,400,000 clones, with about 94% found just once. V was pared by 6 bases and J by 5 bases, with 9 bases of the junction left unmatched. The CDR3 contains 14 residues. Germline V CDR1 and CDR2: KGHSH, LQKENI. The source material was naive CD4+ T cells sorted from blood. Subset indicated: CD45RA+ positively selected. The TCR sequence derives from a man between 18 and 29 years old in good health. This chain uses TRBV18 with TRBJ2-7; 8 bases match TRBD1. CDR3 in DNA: TGTGCCAGCTCCCATTATGGACAGGGCAACGAGCAGTACTTC. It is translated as CASSHYGQGNEQYF.